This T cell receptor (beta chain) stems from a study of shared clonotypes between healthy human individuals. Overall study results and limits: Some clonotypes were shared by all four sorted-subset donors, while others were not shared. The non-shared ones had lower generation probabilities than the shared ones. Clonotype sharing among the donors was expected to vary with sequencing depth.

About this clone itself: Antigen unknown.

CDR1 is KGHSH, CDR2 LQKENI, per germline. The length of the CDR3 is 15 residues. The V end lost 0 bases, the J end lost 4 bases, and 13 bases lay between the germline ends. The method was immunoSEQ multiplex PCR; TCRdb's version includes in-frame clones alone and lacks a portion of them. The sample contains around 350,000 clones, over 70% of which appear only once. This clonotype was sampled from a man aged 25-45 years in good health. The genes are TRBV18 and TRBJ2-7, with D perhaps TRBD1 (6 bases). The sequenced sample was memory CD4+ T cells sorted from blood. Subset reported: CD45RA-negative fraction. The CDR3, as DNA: TGTGCCAGCTCACCACCTGGGCAGGGGATTTACGAGCAGTACTTC. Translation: CASSPPGQGIYEQYF.